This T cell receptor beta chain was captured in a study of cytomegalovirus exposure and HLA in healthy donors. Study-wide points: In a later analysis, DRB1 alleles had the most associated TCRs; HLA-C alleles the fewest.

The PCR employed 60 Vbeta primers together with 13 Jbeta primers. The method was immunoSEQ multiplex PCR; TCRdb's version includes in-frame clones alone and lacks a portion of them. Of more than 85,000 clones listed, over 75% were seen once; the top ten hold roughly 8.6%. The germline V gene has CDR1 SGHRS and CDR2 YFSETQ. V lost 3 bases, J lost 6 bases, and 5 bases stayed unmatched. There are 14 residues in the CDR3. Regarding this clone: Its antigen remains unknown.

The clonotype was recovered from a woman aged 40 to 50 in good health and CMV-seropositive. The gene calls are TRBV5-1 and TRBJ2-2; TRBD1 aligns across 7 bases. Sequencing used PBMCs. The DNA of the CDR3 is TGCGCCAGCAGCTCATTAACAGGGGCCGGGGAGCTGTTTTTT. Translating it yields CASSSLTGAGELFF.